Below are 14 T cell receptor beta chains sequenced from a single sample in a study of regulatory T cells in long-lasting Graves disease. Described time point: persistent/refractory GD, antithyroid drugs over 5 years with positive TRAb. The TCR library was prepared using RNA isolated from PBMCs. With iRepertoire HTBI primers and Arm-PCR of CDR3 regions, TCR beta libraries were built. A single record per CDR3 protein comes from TCRdb applying MiXCR to the multiplex PCR reads. The table has 300,000 to 500,000 distinct CDR3 sequences, 20% seen once; the top ten hold less than 25%. The sequencing here drew on peripheral blood mononuclear cells (PBMCs), taken when the disease was refractory, from a patient treated with antithyroid drugs. The source is a female donor with Graves disease.

The CDR3 loop is CASSRTGGVDTQYF. The CDR3 region has the DNA TGTGCCAGCAGCCGAACGGGAGGAGTGGATACGCAGTATTTT. This chain connects TRBV7-6 to TRBJ2-3; 7 nucleotides line up with TRBD2. Germline CDR1 and CDR2: SGHVS and FNYEAQ. Losses at the gene ends were 5 bases for V and 6 bases for J; bases not matched to a gene: 8. CDR3 length equals 14 residues. Complete variable domain (other parts from reference TRBV7-6 and TRBJ2-3): GAGVSQSPRYKVTKRGQDVALRCDPISGHVSLYWYRQALGQGPEFLTYFNYEAQQDKSGLPNDRFSAERPEGSISTLTIQRTEQRDSAMYRCASSRTGGVDTQYFGPGTRLTVL.

This clonotype was seen only a few times. The chain recombines TRBV7-9 with TRBJ2-7; the D gene could be TRBD1 or TRBD2 (6 bases each). The CDR3 runs to 14 residues. V was pared by 5 bases and J by 2 bases, with 13 bases between. Germline CDR1 reads SEHNR; CDR2 reads FQNEAQ (reference sequence). CDR3 nucleotides: TGTGCCAGCAGCCCGCCGGAGGGGGCCTACGAGCAGTACTTC. Protein product: CASSPPEGAYEQYF.

The sample holds many counts of this clonotype. CDR3 in amino acids: CASSLVEDTEAFF. The CDR3 DNA reads as TGTGCCAGCAGCTTAGTAGAGGACACTGAAGCTTTCTTT. This chain uses TRBV7-9 with TRBJ1-1; no clear D. Trimming stripped 1 base from V and 3 bases from J, with 6 bases between. The CDR3 sequence is 13 residues long. Per germline, CDR1 SEHNR and CDR2 FQNEAQ (reference sequence).

The rearrangement links TRBV6-2 or TRBV6-3 to TRBJ2-4; D gene uncertain. Germline V gene lookup returns CDR1 MNHEY and CDR2 SVGEGT. Trimming cost V 5 bases and J 6 bases, with 17 bases left between them. This CDR3 spans 15 amino acids. DNA of the CDR3: TGTGCCAGCAGTGAAACGGGTGCTAGGGCAAACATTCAGTACTTC. It yields the protein CASSETGARANIQYF.

DNA for the CDR3: TGTGCCAGCAGTCCGGTGGGACTAGCGGGAGGGGGCGGGGAGCAGTTCTTC. Its translation: CASSPVGLAGGGGEQFF. V and J are TRBV28 and TRBJ2-4; 16 nucleotides agree with TRBD2. The DNA end favors TRBJ2-1, so the J call may be wrong. From germline, CDR1 is MDHEN and CDR2 SYDVKM. The CDR3 consists of 17 residues.

This clonotype was detected many times. The V and J genes are TRBV5-1 and TRBJ1-1; TRBD1 is a possible D gene (6 bases). Trimming removed 0 bases from V and 0 bases from J, with 9 bases in between. The germline gives CDR1 SGHRS, CDR2 YFSETQ. The CDR3 spans 15 residues. The CDR3 reads CASSLAGQMNTEAFF. CDR3 coding DNA: TGCGCCAGCAGCTTGGCCGGACAGATGAACACTGAAGCTTTCTTT.

In this sample, this clonotype turned up a few times. The chain has TRBV6-2 or TRBV6-3 and TRBJ2-5, with 11 bases fitting TRBD2. CDR1 and CDR2 from the germline V gene are MNHEY and SVGEGT. The CDR3 extends over 17 amino acids. V shed 2 bases, J shed 4 bases, and the junction held 9 bases outside the gene matches. CDR3 residues: CASSYPPRLAGRETQYF. For the CDR3, the DNA is TGTGCCAGCAGTTACCCCCCCCGACTAGCGGGAAGAGAGACCCAGTACTTC.

This clonotype appeared many times. The chain recombines TRBV11-2 with TRBJ2-2; tentatively, D is TRBD1 (5 bases). Deletions cut 2 bases from V and 4 bases from J, with 11 bases between. From germline, CDR1 is SGHAT and CDR2 FQNNGV. There are 15 residues in the CDR3. The CDR3 reads CASSLTTGLTGELFF. DNA of the CDR3: TGTGCCAGCAGCTTAACAACAGGTCTCACCGGGGAGCTGTTTTTT.

As DNA, the CDR3 is TGTGCCAGCCGGGACCCCGGGGGGGCTGAAGCTTTCTTT. Its protein product is CASRDPGGAEAFF. The V gene is TRBV3-1, the J gene TRBJ1-1; D is possibly TRBD1 (5 bases). Germline assignment: CDR1 LGHDT and CDR2 YNNKEL (reference sequence). CDR3 length: 13 residues. V lost 8 bases, J lost 6 bases, and 16 bases lay in between.

V usage is TRBV27 and J usage is TRBJ2-2; D is ambiguous. V dropped 10 bases and J dropped 1 base, with 22 bases sitting between them. Germline V CDR1 and CDR2: MNHEY, SMNVEV (reference sequence). The CDR3 spans 17 residues. The CDR3 spells CANKKRFGQVNTGELFF. The CDR3 nucleotides read TGTGCCAACAAAAAAAGGTTTGGCCAAGTGAACACCGGGGAGCTGTTTTTT.

This clonotype was recorded a few times. V usage is TRBV7-9 and J usage is TRBJ2-5; weak D call: TRBD1 (5 bases). This CDR3 has 15 amino acids. Germline-derived CDR1 and CDR2 are SEHNR and FQNEAQ (reference sequence). Trimming pared 0 bases from V and 4 bases from J, leaving 12 bases between. The CDR3: CASSLAATGLETQYF. CDR3 nucleotide sequence: TGTGCCAGCAGCTTAGCCGCTACAGGTTTAGAGACCCAGTACTTC.

There are a few counts of this clonotype. J is TRBJ1-6 and V is TRBV5-6, with D uncertain. In germline, CDR1 is SGHDT, CDR2 YYEEEE. This CDR3 is built from 12 residues. V lost 0 bases to trimming and J lost 9 bases, with 4 bases between them. The CDR3 region has the DNA TGTGCCAGCAGCTTGGTGGGTTCACCCCTCCACTTT. This translates into CASSLVGSPLHF.

The chain employs TRBV9 and TRBJ2-6; 9 bases match TRBD1. This CDR3 is built from 15 residues. Germline V gene lookup returns CDR1 SGDLS and CDR2 YYNGEE. J gave up 2 bases and V 9 bases, and 6 bases lay outside the gene matches. CDR3 loop: CATSRDRAGANVLTF. For the CDR3, the DNA is TGTGCCACGTCCCGGGACAGGGCTGGGGCCAACGTCCTGACTTTC.

Many counts were recorded for this clonotype. The genes are TRBV27 and TRBJ1-2, with TRBD1 as a possible D gene (5 bases). Germline lookup yields CDR1 MNHEY and CDR2 SMNVEV (reference sequence). The CDR3 has 13 residues. Between the trimmed V and J ends, which lost 2 bases and 5 bases, there was a span of 9 bases. The DNA of the CDR3 is TGTGCCAGCAGTTTAGCCCAGGGTTATGGCTACACCTTC. Translated: CASSLAQGYGYTF.